A single sample gave rise to the 10 T cell receptor beta chains below, sequenced in a study of blood T cell repertoires in COVID-19. Clones were sequenced by immunoSEQ multiplex PCR, and TCRdb holds only the in-frame ones, with some missing. The table has roughly 260,000 clones, about 83% seen once. The sequenced sample consisted of PBMCs or T cells enriched from blood (not recorded which). These receptors all stem from a woman in her 40s who had been exposed to COVID-19.

The chain couples TRBV7-2 to TRBJ1-1; D is perhaps TRBD1 (5 bases). CDR3 size: 14 residues. The V end lost 4 bases, the J end lost 4 bases, and 13 bases lay between the germline ends. CDR1 SGHTA and CDR2 FQGNSA come from the germline V gene. DNA of the CDR3: TGTGCCAGCAGCTATGCGGGGGTTTCCACTGAAGCTTTCTTT. This sequence encodes CASSYAGVSTEAFF.

The rearrangement joins TRBV3-1 (or the pseudogene TRBV3-2) to TRBJ2-3, with TRBD2 matching over 14 bases. This CDR3 region has 18 residues. The germline gives CDR1 LGHDT, CDR2 YNNKEL (reference sequence). V dropped 4 bases and J dropped 0; count of bases not matched to a gene: 6. The CDR3 sequence: CASSPGLAGAPSTDTQYF. The CDR3 nucleotides are TGTGCCAGCAGCCCGGGACTAGCGGGAGCTCCTAGCACAGATACGCAGTATTTT.

This clone has just a few counts. The V and J genes are TRBV5-1 and TRBJ1-4; D remains unclear. Germline CDR1 and CDR2: SGHRS and YFSETQ. The V end was cut by 3 bases, the J end by 0 bases, with 15 bases between. The CDR3 runs 17 residues. CDR3 sequence (DNA): TGCGCCAGCAGCTCAAGTAACCGGTACGCAACTAATGAAAAACTGTTTTTT. Translated, it gives CASSSSNRYATNEKLFF.

This clone was found once. The chain joins TRBV14 to TRBJ1-2; 8 bases fit TRBD1. The CDR3 is 16 residues long. V lost 4 bases, J lost 6 bases, and 13 bases stayed unmatched. Germline V gene lookup returns CDR1 SGHDN and CDR2 FVKESK. CDR3 nucleotide sequence: TGTGCCAGCAGCCCTCTTCTGGACAGGGTGGGAGATGGCTACACCTTC. It yields the protein CASSPLLDRVGDGYTF.

The chain employs TRBV19 and TRBJ1-4; a possible D gene is TRBD1 (5 bases). There are 14 residues in the CDR3. Germline V CDR1 and CDR2: LNHDA, SQIVND (reference sequence). V lost 11 bases and J 6 bases, leaving 19 bases between the germline ends. The CDR3: CASTAGVPDEKLFF. The DNA of the CDR3 is TGTGCCTCAACTGCGGGGGTACCGGATGAAAAACTGTTTTTT.

The chain employs TRBV5-5 and TRBJ1-4; 8 positions match TRBD1. With V trimmed by 1 base and J by 7 bases, 3 bases remained unmatched. Germline V gene sequence: CDR1 SGHKS, CDR2 YYEKEE (reference sequence). This CDR3 spans 14 amino acids. The CDR3 nucleotides read TGTGCCAGCAGCTTGCAGGGGGCGGGTGAAAAACTGTTTTTT. Amino acids: CASSLQGAGEKLFF.

This clone was observed a handful of times. This chain connects TRBV2 to TRBJ2-1; 7 nucleotides line up with TRBD2. There are 16 residues in the CDR3. Germline CDR1 SNHLY, CDR2 FYNNEI. The J segment lost 4 bases and the V segment lost 6 bases, leaving 12 bases of the junction unmatched. CDR3 sequence reads: CASSPREGSQYNEQFF. The DNA for the CDR3 is TGTGCCAGCAGCCCCAGGGAGGGATCACAATACAATGAGCAGTTCTTC.

The J gene is TRBJ1-6, the V gene TRBV27; 7 bases align to TRBD1. The germline V gene has CDR1 MNHEY and CDR2 SMNVEV (reference sequence). Germline trimming cut 6 bases from V and 7 bases from J; bases unmatched to any gene: 6. The CDR3 is 14 amino acids. The CDR3, as DNA: TGTGCCAGCAGACCAGGGGGACCGAATTCACCCCTCCACTTT. Residues: CASRPGGPNSPLHF.

Comment on this clone: At one end, the junction sequence differs from germline, possibly due to a read error. The chain links TRBV2 to TRBJ2-7; 10 bases agree with TRBD2. Germline CDR1 reads SNHLY; CDR2 reads FYNNEI. The CDR3 spans 16 residues. The CDR3 reads CASSGAQRGGRYEQYF. The CDR3 DNA reads TGCGCCAGCAGTGGGGCGCAGCGGGGGGGGCGCTACGAGCAGTACTTC. Together with reference TRBV2 and TRBJ2-7, the CDR3 gives the full variable domain: EPEVTQTPSHQVTQMGQEVILRCVPISNHLYFYWYRQILGQKVEFLVSFYNNEISEKSEIFDDQFSVERPDGSNFTLKIRSTKLEDSAMYFCASSGAQRGGRYEQYFGPGTRLTVT.

The chain couples TRBV5-4 to TRBJ1-3; no clear D. Looked up from germline, CDR1 is SGHNT and CDR2 is YYREEE (reference sequence). The V gene lost 4 bases and the J gene lost 3 bases, with 11 bases spanning the gap. There are 14 residues in the CDR3. CDR3 nucleotide sequence: TGTGCCAGCAGCGATGACGGAGTTGGAAACACCATATATTTT. Residues: CASSDDGVGNTIYF.